This T cell receptor beta chain was identified in a study of chemoradiotherapy in HPV16-positive cancers. The V gene's germline CDR1 is SGDLS and CDR2 YYNGEE. Trimming at V came to 0 bases and at J to 1 base, leaving 11 bases not matched to a gene. The CDR3 consists of 18 residues. Method: immunoSEQ multiplex PCR; TCRdb's copy keeps in-frame clones and lacks some. The sample carries about 39,000 clones, around 80% recorded once. The specimen comprised blood, sampled from a patient who underwent chemoradiotherapy. The chain links TRBV9 to TRBJ2-5, with 8 bases identical to TRBD2. The sequence was obtained from a human donor with HPV-associated anogenital cancer. The DNA of the CDR3 is TGTGCCAGCAGCGTAGCTGGGATAGCGGGGCGTCCCCAAGAGACCCAGTACTTC. Translated: CASSVAGIAGRPQETQYF.